The 8 T cell receptor beta chains given below trace back to one sample, sequenced in a study of blood T cell repertoires in COVID-19. Method: immunoSEQ multiplex PCR; TCRdb's copy keeps in-frame clones and lacks some. The table lists tens of thousands of clones, 65% to 85% of them singletons. The sample comprised peripheral blood. Source of these receptors: a human donor in a cohort sampled during active COVID-19.

This clone appeared a few times. The rearrangement joins TRBV5-1 to TRBJ1-6, with 9 nucleotides matching TRBD1. CDR1 is SGHRS and CDR2 is YFSETQ in the germline V gene. Trimming removed 4 bases from V and 8 bases from J; junction bases left unmatched: 4. The CDR3 covers 14 residues. The CDR3 coding sequence is TGCGCCAGCAGCCCGACAGGGGGGTATTCACCCCTCCACTTT. It encodes CASSPTGGYSPLHF.

This chain joins TRBV14 and TRBJ2-3, with a tentative D call TRBD2 (7 bases). The CDR3 is 15 residues long. Germline values: CDR1 SGHDN, CDR2 FVKESK. With 2 bases removed from V and 2 bases from J, the gap between germline ends came to 11 bases. The chain's CDR3 is CASSQRGAPTDTQYF. CDR3 coding DNA: TGTGCCAGCAGCCAACGGGGGGCTCCCACAGATACGCAGTATTTT.

This CDR3 reads CASSYSRQEFNSPLHF. The CDR3 nucleotides read TGTGCCAGCAGTTACTCGAGACAGGAATTTAATTCACCCCTCCACTTT. The genes are TRBV6-2 or TRBV6-3 and TRBJ1-6, with a weak D call TRBD1 (6 bases). CDR3 size: 16 residues. The germline V gene encodes CDR1 MNHEY and CDR2 SVGEGT. Trimming cost V 0 bases and J 6 bases, with 12 bases left between them.

The chain employs TRBV6-1 and TRBJ2-2; the match to TRBD1 covers 7 bases. Germline CDR1 reads MNHNS; CDR2 reads SASEGT. The CDR3 sequence is 14 residues long. V lost 2 bases, J lost 6 bases, and 3 bases stayed unmatched. The CDR3 spells CASSERGGAGELFF. DNA of the CDR3: TGTGCCAGCAGTGAACGAGGGGGCGCCGGGGAGCTGTTTTTT.

The chain employs TRBV7-8 and TRBJ2-3, with D possibly matching TRBD2 (6 bases). There are 16 residues in the CDR3. V dropped 0 bases and J dropped 3 bases, with 13 bases sitting between them. Looked up from germline, CDR1 is SGHVS and CDR2 is FQNEAQ. The CDR3, as DNA: TGTGCCAGCAGCTTAGCCCCGGGGGTGGGGACAGATACGCAGTATTTT. It encodes CASSLAPGVGTDTQYF.

The chain carries TRBV10-3 and TRBJ2-3; TRBD2 matches at 9 bases. CDR3 length: 15 residues. From germline, CDR1 is ENHRY and CDR2 SYGVKD. With V trimmed by 5 bases and J by 2 bases, 5 bases remained unmatched. The DNA for the CDR3 is TGTGCCATCAGTACGACTAGCGGACCCACAGATACGCAGTATTTT. This gives the protein CAISTTSGPTDTQYF.

This chain uses TRBV6-6 with TRBJ2-7; tentative D call: TRBD1 (6 bases). Trimming cost V 2 bases and J 5 bases, with 13 bases left between them. The CDR3 totals 14 residues. Germline CDR1 is MNHNY and CDR2 is SVGAGI (reference sequence). The CDR3 sequence is CASSYGRGHHEQYF. Written as DNA, the CDR3 is TGTGCCAGCAGTTACGGCAGGGGTCACCACGAGCAGTACTTC.

The gene calls are TRBV7-9 and TRBJ1-4; D is ambiguous. CDR1 SEHNR and CDR2 FQNEAQ come from the germline V gene (reference sequence). There are 14 residues in the CDR3. The V end was cut by 5 bases, the J end by 0 bases, with 7 bases between. The CDR3 region has the DNA TGTGCCAGCAGCCCATCGGCAACTAATGAAAAACTGTTTTTT. It is translated as CASSPSATNEKLFF.